This record concerns one TCR beta chain sequence. The antigen remains unidentified. This sample was included in a study of graft-versus-host responses after intestinal transplantation. Assay: immunoSEQ multiplex PCR; the TCRdb copy retains only in-frame clones and omits some. The sample records about 120,000 clones, roughly 95% being singletons. Trimming cost V 4 bases and J 3 bases, with 1 base left between them. The CDR3 has 11 amino acids. Germline CDR1 LNHDA, CDR2 SQIVND (reference sequence). The chain is built from TRBV19 and TRBJ1-5; D unresolved. This receptor was identified in a human donor who received an intestinal transplant. The source was unstimulated CD8+ T cells sorted from spleen or lymph node cells, collected before intestinal transplant. The CDR3 nucleotides are TGTGCCAGTAGTAACAATCAGCCCCAGCATTTT. It codes for CASSNNQPQHF.